This entry describes one TCR beta chain. Germline values: CDR1 MNHNS, CDR2 SASEGT. This CDR3 is built from 15 residues. V lost 2 bases and J 4 bases, leaving 14 bases between the germline ends. The sample comes from a study of blood T cell repertoires in COVID-19. Study as a whole: Researchers got acute and convalescent COVID-19 samples from the United States, Italy and Spain.

Ages ranged from about 18 to 89 years, with residence in more than 20 US areas. Repertoires were generated with immunoSEQ multiplex PCR, while TCRdb's copy carries only in-frame clones and drops some. The sample records some 510,000 clones, roughly 90% being singletons. This TCR came from a woman aged 40 to 50 who had recovered from COVID-19. Material for sequencing was PBMCs or T cells enriched from blood (not recorded which). This rearrangement joins TRBV6-1 to TRBJ1-2; the D gene is possibly TRBD1 (6 bases). CDR3 loop: CASSERTEVGYGYTF. The CDR3 DNA reads TGTGCCAGCAGTGAAAGGACAGAAGTCGGCTATGGCTACACCTTC.